A single sample gave rise to the 4 T cell receptor beta chains below, sequenced in a study of response to subunit inactivated influenza vaccine. In TCRdb, the RT-PCR reads were re-called with MiXCR into one record per CDR3 protein. The sample holds about 520,000 distinct CDR3 sequences, approximately 24% seen once. The sequencing used CD4+ T cells sorted from PBMCs, collected 5 days after vaccination. The receptors here all came from a man aged 45-60 years who received an inactivated influenza vaccine.

This clonotype appeared a few times. The chain combines TRBV20-1 with TRBJ2-5; 7 bases match TRBD2. Germline CDR1 is DFQATT and CDR2 is SNEGSKA (reference sequence). J lost 2 bases, V lost 3 bases, and 12 bases had no gene match. CDR3 length: 16 amino acids. CDR3: CSASRSAGVRQETQYF. The CDR3 DNA reads TGCAGTGCTAGTCGTTCGGCGGGAGTTCGGCAAGAGACCCAGTACTTC.

This clonotype is medium-sized in the sample. The chain links TRBV7-9 to TRBJ1-5, with 9 nucleotides matching TRBD1. CDR3 size: 18 residues. Trimming at V came to 4 bases and at J to 5 bases, leaving 15 bases not matched to a gene. The germline CDR1 and CDR2 sequences are SEHNR and FQNEAQ (reference sequence). The chain's CDR3 is CASSSGSGTGRQDQPQHF. CDR3 in DNA: TGTGCCAGCAGCTCCGGGTCCGGGACAGGGAGGCAGGATCAGCCCCAGCATTTT. The full variable domain, with the rest looked up from reference TRBV7-9 and TRBJ1-5, is DTGVSQNPRHKITKRGQNVTFRCDPISEHNRLYWYRQTLGQGPEFLTYFQNEAQLEKSRLLSDRFSAERPKGSFSTLEIQRTEQGDSAMYLCASSSGSGTGRQDQPQHFGDGTRLSIL.

This clonotype has at least ten counts. This rearrangement joins TRBV7-9 to TRBJ2-1; 9 nucleotides line up with TRBD2. The CDR3 sequence is 16 residues long. With V trimmed by 5 bases and J by 4 bases, 9 bases remained unmatched. CDR1 is SEHNR and CDR2 is FQNEAQ in the germline V gene (reference sequence). CDR3 bases: TGTGCCAGCAGCCTATCGAGCGGGGGGCTTTACAATGAGCAGTTCTTC. This translates into CASSLSSGGLYNEQFF.

This clonotype was seen a handful of times. The CDR3 nucleotides are TGTGCCAGCAGCTACACGGAAAGTACCGGAGCTTTCTTT. Encoded protein: CASSYTESTGAFF. V is TRBV7-2 and J is TRBJ1-1; D uncertain. The V end lost 4 bases, the J end lost 10 bases, and 16 bases lay between the germline ends. Germline V gives CDR1 SGHTA, CDR2 FQGNSA. There are 13 residues in the CDR3.